This T cell receptor (beta chain) was sequenced for a study of control samples from healthy donors and cancer patients. Sequencing was performed with immunoSEQ multiplex PCR; in TCRdb, only in-frame clones are kept and a portion is missing. The sample lists 170,000 or so clones; more than 90% were seen once. In germline, CDR1 is LNHNV, CDR2 YYDKDF (reference sequence). Deletions cut 0 bases from V and 2 bases from J, with 11 bases between. CDR3 length: 15 amino acids. The chain has TRBV15 and TRBJ2-7; D ambiguous. The TCR originated in a man aged 25 to 45 in good health. Sequenced: blood. The CDR3 here is CATSREASAAYEQYF. The CDR3 bases are TGTGCCACCAGCAGAGAGGCTTCAGCAGCCTACGAGCAGTACTTC.